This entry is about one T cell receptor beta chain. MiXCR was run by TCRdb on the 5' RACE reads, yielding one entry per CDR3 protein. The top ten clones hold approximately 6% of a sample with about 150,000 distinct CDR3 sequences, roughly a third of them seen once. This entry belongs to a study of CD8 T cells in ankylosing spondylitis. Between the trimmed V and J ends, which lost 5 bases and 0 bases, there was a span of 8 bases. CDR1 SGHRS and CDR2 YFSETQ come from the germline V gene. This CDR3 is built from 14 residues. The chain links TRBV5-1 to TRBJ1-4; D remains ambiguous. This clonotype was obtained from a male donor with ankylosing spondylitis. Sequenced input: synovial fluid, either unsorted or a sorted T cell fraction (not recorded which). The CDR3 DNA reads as TGCGCCAGCAGACGAGTTGCAACTAATGAAAAACTGTTTTTT. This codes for CASRRVATNEKLFF.